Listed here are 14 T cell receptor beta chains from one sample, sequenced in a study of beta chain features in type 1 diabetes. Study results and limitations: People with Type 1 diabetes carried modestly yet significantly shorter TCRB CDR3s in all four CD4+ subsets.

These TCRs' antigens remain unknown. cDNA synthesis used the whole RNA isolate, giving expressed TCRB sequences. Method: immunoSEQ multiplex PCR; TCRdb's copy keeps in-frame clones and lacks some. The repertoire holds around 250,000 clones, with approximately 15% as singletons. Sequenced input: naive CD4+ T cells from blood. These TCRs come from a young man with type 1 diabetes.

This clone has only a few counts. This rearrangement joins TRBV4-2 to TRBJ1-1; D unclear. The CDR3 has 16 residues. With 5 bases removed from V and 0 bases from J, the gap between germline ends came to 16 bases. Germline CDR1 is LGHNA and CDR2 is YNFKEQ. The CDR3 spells CASSSKVGQLNTEAFF. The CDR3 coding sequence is TGTGCCAGCAGCTCCAAGGTGGGCCAGTTGAACACTGAAGCTTTCTTT.

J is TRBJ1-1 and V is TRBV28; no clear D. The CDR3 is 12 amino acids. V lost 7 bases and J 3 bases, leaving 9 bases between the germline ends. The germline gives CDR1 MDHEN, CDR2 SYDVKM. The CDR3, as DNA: TGTGCCAGCATCAAAGGAGACACTGAAGCTTTCTTT. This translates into CASIKGDTEAFF.

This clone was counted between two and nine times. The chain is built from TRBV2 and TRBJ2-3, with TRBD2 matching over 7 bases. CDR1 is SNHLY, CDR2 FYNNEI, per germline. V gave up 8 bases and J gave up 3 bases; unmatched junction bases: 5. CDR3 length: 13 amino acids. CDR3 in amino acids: CASGRETTDTQYF. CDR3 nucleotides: TGTGCCAGCGGGAGGGAAACGACAGATACGCAGTATTTT.

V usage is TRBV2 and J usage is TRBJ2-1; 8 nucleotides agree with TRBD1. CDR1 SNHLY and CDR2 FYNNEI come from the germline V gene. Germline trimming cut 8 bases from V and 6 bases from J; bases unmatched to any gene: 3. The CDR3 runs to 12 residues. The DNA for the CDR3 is TGTGCCAGCGGGACAGGTCTCAATGAGCAGTTCTTC. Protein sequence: CASGTGLNEQFF.

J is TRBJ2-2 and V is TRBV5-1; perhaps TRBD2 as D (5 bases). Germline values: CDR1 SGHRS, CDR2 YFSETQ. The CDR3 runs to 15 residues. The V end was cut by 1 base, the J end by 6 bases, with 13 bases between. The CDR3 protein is CASSLFLARSGELFF. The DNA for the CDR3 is TGCGCCAGCAGCTTGTTCTTAGCGAGGTCCGGGGAGCTGTTTTTT.

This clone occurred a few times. This CDR3 reads CAWTAADAYGYTF. As DNA, the CDR3 is TGTGCCTGGACCGCGGCAGACGCCTATGGCTACACCTTC. The chain employs TRBV30 and TRBJ1-2, with D uncertain. Trimming cost V 4 bases and J 4 bases, with 13 bases left between them. The CDR3 has 13 residues. The germline V gene encodes CDR1 GTSNPN and CDR2 SVGIG (reference sequence).

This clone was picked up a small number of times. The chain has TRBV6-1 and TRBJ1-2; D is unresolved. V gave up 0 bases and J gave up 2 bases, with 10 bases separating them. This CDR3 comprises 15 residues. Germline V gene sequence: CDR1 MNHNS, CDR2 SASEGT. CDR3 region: CASSEAYSGNYGYTF. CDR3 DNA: TGTGCCAGCAGTGAAGCGTATAGCGGGAACTATGGCTACACCTTC.

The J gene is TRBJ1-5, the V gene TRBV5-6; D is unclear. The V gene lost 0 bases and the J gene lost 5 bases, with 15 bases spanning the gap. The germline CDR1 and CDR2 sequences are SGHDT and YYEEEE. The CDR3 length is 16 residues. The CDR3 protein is CASSLAVEARDQPQHF. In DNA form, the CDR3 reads TGTGCCAGCAGCTTGGCCGTAGAAGCCCGAGATCAGCCCCAGCATTTT.

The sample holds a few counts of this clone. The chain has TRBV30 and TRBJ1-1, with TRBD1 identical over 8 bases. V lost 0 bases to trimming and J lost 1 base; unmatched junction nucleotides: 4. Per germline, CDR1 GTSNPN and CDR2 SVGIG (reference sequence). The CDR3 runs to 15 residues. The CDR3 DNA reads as TGTGCCTGGAGTGTATGGACAGGGCCGAACACTGAAGCTTTCTTT. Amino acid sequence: CAWSVWTGPNTEAFF.

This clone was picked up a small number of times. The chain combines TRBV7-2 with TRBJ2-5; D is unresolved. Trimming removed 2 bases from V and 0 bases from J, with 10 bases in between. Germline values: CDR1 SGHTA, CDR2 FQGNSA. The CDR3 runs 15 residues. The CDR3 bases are TGTGCCAGCAGCTTATATGTTACGGACCAAGAGACCCAGTACTTC. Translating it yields CASSLYVTDQETQYF.

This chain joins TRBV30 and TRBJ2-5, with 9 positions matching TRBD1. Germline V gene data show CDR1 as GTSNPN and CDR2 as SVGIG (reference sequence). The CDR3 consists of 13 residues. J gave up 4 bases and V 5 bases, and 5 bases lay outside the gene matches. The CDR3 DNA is TGTGCCTGGGCTGGACAGGGGAGAGAGACCCAGTACTTC. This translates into CAWAGQGRETQYF.

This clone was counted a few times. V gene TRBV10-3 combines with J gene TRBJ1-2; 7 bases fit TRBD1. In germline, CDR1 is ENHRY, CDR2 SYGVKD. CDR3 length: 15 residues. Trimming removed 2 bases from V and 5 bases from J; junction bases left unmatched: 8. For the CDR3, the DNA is TGTGCCATCAGTGAGGCCGGCAGGGGGACATATGGCTACACCTTC. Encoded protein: CAISEAGRGTYGYTF.

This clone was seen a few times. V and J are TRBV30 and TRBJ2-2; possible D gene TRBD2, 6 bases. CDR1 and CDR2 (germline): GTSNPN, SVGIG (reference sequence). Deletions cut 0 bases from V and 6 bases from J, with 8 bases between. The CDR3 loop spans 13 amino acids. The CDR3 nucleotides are TGTGCCTGGAGTGTTTGGGGGGCCGGGGAGCTGTTTTTT. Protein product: CAWSVWGAGELFF.

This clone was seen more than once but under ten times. The CDR3 region is CASSSPGQWYEQYF. The CDR3, as DNA: TGTGCCAGCAGTTCCCCGGGACAGTGGTACGAGCAGTACTTC. The chain carries TRBV27 and TRBJ2-7; 7 bases line up with TRBD1. Germline V CDR1 and CDR2: MNHEY, SMNVEV (reference sequence). V lost 4 bases, J lost 4 bases, and 7 bases stayed unmatched. The CDR3 is 14 residues long.